This T cell receptor (beta chain) was recorded in a study of OX40 agonist ivuxolimab in advanced cancers. Turning to the study itself: Of mixed ages from about 23 to 79 and averaging about 65 years, the group was about 80% male.

Clones were sequenced by immunoSEQ multiplex PCR, and TCRdb holds only the in-frame ones, with some missing. The sample has some 50,000 clones, about 88% seen once. Trimming removed 5 bases at V and 1 base at J, with 7 bases between. The CDR3 is 13 amino acids. Germline lookup yields CDR1 LGHNA and CDR2 YNFKEQ. Any history of autoimmune disease or systemic immunosuppression disqualified patients. The study sampled blood at baseline, cycle 4 day 1, and cycle 7 day 1. The J gene is TRBJ2-3, the V gene TRBV4-2; D ambiguous. This sequence was found in an adult with an advanced solid tumor such as melanoma, head and neck, liver or kidney cancer. The sample was CD4+ or CD8+ T cells sorted from blood, taken in a trial of the OX40 agonist ivuxolimab. CDR3 region: CASSDIGTDTQYF. The CDR3 region has the DNA TGTGCCAGCAGCGACATTGGCACAGATACGCAGTATTTT.